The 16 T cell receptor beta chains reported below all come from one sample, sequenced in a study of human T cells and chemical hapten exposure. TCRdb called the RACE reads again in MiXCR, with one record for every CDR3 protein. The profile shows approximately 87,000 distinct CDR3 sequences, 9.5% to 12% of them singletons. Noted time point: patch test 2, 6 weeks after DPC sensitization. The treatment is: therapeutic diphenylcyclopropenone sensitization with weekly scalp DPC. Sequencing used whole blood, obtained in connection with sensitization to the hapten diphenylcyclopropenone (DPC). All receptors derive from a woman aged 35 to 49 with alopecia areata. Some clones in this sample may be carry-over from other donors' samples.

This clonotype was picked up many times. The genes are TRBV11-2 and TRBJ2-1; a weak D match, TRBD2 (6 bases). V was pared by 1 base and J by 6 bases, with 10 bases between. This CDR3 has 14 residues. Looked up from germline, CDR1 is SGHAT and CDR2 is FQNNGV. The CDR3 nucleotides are TGTGCCAGCAGCTTAGGCGGGAAAAGCAATGAGCAGTTCTTC. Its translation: CASSLGGKSNEQFF.

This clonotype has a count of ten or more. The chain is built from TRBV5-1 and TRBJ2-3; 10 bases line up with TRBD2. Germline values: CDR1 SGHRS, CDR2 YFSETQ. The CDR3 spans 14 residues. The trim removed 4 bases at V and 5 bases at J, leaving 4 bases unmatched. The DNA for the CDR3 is TGCGCCAGCAGCCTCGGACTAGCGGTAGATACGCAGTATTTT. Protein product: CASSLGLAVDTQYF.

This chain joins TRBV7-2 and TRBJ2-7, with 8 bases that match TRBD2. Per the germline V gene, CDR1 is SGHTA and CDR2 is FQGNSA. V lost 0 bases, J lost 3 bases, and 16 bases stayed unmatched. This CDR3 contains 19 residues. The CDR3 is CASSLAVQRASGSDYEQYF. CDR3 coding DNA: TGTGCCAGCAGCTTAGCGGTTCAGCGGGCTAGCGGGTCCGACTACGAGCAGTACTTC.

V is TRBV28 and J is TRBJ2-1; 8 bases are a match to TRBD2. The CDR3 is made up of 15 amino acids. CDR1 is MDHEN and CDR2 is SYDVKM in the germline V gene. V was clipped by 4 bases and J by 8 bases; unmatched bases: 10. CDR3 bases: TGTGCCAGCAGTTCCCCCAGCGGGAGCAGGGATGAGCAGTTCTTC. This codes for CASSSPSGSRDEQFF.

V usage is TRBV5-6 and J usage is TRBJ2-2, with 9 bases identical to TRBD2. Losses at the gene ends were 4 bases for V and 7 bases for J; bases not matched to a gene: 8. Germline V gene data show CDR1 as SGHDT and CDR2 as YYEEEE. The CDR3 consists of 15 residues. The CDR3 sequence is CASSPAGGPIGELFF. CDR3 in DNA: TGTGCCAGCAGCCCCGCGGGGGGGCCGATCGGGGAGCTGTTTTTT.

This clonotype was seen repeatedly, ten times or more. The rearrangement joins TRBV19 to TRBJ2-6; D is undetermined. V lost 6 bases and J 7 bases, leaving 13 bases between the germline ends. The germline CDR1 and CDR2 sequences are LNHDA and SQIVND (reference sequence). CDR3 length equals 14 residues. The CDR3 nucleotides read TGTGCCAGTAGCGCCACTATGGGTGCCAACGTCCTGACTTTC. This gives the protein CASSATMGANVLTF. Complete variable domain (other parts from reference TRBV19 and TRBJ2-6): DGGITQSPKYLFRKEGQNVTLSCEQNLNHDAMYWYRQDPGQGLRLIYYSQIVNDFQKGDIAEGYSVSREKKESFPLTVTSAQKNPTAFYLCASSATMGANVLTFGAGSRLTVL.

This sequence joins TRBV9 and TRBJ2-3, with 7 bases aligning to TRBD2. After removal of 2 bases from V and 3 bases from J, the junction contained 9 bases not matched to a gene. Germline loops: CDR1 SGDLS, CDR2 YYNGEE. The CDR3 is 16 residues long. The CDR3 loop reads CASSVGAGSGTDTQYF. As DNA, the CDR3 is TGTGCCAGCAGCGTGGGAGCGGGTAGCGGGACAGATACGCAGTATTTT.

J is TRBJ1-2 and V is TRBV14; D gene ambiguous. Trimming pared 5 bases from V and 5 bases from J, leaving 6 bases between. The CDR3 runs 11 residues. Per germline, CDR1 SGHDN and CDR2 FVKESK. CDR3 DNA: TGTGCCAGCAGCGACCATTATGGCTACACCTTC. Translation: CASSDHYGYTF.

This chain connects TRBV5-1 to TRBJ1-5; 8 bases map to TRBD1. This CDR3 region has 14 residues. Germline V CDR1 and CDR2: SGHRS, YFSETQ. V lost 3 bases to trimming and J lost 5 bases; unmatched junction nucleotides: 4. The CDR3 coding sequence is TGCGCCAGCAGCTCCGGACAGGGAGATCAGCCCCAGCATTTT. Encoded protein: CASSSGQGDQPQHF. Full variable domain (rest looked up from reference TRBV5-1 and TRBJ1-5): KAGVTQTPRYLIKTRGQQVTLSCSPISGHRSVSWYQQTPGQGLQFLFEYFSETQRNKGNFPGRFSGRQFSNSRSEMNVSTLELGDSALYLCASSSGQGDQPQHFGDGTRLSIL.

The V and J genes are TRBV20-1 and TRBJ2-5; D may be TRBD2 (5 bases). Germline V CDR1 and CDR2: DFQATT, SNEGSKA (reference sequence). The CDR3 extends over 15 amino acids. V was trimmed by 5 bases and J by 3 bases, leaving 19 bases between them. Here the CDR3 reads CSAPTRTGTEETQYF. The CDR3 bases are TGCAGTGCTCCAACAAGGACGGGAACCGAAGAGACCCAGTACTTC.

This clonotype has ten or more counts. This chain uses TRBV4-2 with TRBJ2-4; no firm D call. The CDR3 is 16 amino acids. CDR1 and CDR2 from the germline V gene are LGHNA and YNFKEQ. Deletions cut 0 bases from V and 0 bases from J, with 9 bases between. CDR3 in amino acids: CASSQDWDIAKNIQYF. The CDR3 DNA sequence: TGTGCCAGCAGCCAAGACTGGGATATAGCCAAAAACATTCAGTACTTC.

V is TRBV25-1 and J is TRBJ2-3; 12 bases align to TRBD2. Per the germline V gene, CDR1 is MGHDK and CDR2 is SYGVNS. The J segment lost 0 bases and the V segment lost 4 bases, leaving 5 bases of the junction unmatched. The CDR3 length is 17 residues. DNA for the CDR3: TGTGCCAGCAGTGGGCTAGCGGGAGGGATAAGCACAGATACGCAGTATTTT. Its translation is CASSGLAGGISTDTQYF.

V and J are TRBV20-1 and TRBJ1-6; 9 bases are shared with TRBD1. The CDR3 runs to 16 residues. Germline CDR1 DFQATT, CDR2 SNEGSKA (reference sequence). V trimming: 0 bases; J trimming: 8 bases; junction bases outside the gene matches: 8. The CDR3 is CSAREGGQGFYSPLHF. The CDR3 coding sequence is TGCAGTGCTAGAGAGGGGGGACAGGGCTTTTATTCACCCCTCCACTTT.

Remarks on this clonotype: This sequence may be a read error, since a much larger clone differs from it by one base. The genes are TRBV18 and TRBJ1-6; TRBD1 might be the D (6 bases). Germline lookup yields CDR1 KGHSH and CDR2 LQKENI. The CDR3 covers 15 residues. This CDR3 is CANSPKQGRDSPLHF. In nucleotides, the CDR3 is TGTGCCAACTCACCAAAACAGGGACGTGATTCACCCCTCCACTTT.

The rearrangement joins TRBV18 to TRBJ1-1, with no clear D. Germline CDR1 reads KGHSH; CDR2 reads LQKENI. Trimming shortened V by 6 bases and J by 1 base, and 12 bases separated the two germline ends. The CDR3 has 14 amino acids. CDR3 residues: CASSLGQSNTEAFF. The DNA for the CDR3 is TGTGCCAGCTCCTTAGGGCAGTCGAACACTGAAGCTTTCTTT.

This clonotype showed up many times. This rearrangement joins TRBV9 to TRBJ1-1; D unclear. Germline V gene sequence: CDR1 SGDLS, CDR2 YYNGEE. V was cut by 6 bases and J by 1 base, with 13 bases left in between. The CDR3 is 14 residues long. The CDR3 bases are TGTGCCAGCAACTCCTATAGCAAGAACACTGAAGCTTTCTTT. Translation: CASNSYSKNTEAFF.